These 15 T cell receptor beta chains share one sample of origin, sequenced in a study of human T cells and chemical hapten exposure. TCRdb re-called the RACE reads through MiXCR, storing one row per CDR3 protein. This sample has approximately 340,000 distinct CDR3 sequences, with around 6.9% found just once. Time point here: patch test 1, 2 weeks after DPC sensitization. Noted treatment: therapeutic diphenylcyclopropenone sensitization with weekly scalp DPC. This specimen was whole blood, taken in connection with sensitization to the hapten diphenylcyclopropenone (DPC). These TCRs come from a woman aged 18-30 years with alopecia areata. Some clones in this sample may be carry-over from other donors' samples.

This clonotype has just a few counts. The CDR3 reads CASSAYRVTSSYEQYF. In nucleotides, the CDR3 is TGTGCCAGCAGCGCCTACAGGGTTACCAGCTCCTACGAGCAGTACTTC. The gene calls are TRBV7-8 and TRBJ2-7, with D maybe TRBD1 (6 bases). The CDR3 totals 16 residues. V lost 5 bases to trimming and J lost 0 bases, with 17 bases between them. Germline V gives CDR1 SGHVS, CDR2 FQNEAQ.

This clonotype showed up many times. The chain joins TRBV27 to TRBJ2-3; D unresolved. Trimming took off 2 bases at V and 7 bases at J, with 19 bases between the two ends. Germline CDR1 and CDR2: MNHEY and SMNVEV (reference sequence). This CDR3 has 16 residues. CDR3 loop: CASSLVAGPFFNTQYF. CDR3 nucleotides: TGTGCCAGCAGTTTAGTGGCCGGCCCGTTCTTTAATACGCAGTATTTT.

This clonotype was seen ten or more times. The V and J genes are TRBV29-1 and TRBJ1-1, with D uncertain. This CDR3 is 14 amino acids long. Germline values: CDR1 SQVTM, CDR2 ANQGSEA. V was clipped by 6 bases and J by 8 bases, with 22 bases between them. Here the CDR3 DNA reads TGCAGCGTCGCCATGGGCGTGTCAGGACGCGAAGCTTTCTTT. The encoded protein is CSVAMGVSGREAFF.

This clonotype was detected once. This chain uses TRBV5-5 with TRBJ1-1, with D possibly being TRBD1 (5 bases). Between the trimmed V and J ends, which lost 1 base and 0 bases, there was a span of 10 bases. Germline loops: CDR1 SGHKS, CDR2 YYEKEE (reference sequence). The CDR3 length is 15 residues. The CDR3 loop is CASSLLGALNTEAFF. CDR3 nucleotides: TGTGCCAGCAGCTTGTTAGGGGCTTTGAACACTGAAGCTTTCTTT.

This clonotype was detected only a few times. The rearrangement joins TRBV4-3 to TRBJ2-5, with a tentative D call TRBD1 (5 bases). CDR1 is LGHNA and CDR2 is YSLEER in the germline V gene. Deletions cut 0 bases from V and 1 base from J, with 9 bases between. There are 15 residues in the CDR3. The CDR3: CASSQDWGSQETQYF. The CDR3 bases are TGCGCCAGCAGCCAAGATTGGGGCAGCCAAGAGACCCAGTACTTC.

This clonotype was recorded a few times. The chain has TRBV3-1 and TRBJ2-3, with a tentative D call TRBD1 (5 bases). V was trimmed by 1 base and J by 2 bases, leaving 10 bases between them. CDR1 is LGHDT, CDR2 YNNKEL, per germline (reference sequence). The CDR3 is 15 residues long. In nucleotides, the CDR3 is TGTGCCAGCAGCCAAGGGTCCGGACACACAGATACGCAGTATTTT. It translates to CASSQGSGHTDTQYF.

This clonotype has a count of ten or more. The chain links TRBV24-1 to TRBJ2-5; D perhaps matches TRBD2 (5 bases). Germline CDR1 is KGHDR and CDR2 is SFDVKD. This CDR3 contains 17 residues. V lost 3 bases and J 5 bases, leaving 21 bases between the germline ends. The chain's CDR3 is CATSDVRDPQVQETQYF. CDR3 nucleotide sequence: TGTGCCACCAGTGATGTACGGGATCCCCAAGTCCAGGAGACCCAGTACTTC.

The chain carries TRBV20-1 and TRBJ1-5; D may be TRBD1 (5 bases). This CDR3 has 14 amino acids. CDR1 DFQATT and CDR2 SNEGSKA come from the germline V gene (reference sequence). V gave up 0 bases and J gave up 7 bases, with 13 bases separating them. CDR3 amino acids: CSARDGWGIQPQHF. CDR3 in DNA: TGCAGTGCTAGAGATGGTTGGGGGATCCAGCCCCAGCATTTT.

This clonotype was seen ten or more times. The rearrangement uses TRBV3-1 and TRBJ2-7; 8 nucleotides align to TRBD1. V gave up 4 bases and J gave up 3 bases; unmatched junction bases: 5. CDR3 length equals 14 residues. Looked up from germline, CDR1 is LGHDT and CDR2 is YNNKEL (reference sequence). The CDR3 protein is CASSRDRSRYEQYF. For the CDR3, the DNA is TGTGCCAGCAGCCGGGACAGGTCGCGCTACGAGCAGTACTTC.

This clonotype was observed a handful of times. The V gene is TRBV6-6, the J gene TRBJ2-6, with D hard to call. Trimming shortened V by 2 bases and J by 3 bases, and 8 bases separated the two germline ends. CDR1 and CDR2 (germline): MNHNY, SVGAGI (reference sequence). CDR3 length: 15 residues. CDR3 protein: CASSYPPSGANVLTF. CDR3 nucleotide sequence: TGTGCCAGCAGTTACCCCCCCAGTGGGGCCAACGTCCTGACTTTC.

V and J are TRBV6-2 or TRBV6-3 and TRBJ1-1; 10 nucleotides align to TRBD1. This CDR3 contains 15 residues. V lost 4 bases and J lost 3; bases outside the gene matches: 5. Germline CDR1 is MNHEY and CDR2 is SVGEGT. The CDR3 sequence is CASSSAGTGDTEAFF. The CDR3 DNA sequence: TGTGCCAGCAGTTCCGCCGGGACAGGGGACACTGAAGCTTTCTTT.

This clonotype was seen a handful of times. In DNA form, the CDR3 reads TGCGCCAGCAGCTTGGAGCAGGGGACAGATACGCAGTATTTT. This encodes CASSLEQGTDTQYF. The chain combines TRBV5-1 with TRBJ2-3; maybe TRBD1 (6 bases). The CDR3 extends over 14 amino acids. Per germline, CDR1 SGHRS and CDR2 YFSETQ. V dropped 0 bases and J dropped 3 bases, with 8 bases sitting between them.

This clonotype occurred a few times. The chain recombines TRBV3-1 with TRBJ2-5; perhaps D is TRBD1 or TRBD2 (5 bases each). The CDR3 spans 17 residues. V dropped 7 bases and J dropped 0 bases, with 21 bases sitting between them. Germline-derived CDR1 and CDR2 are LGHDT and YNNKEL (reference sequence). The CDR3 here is CASIPNGWGLDQETQYF. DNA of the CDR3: TGTGCCAGCATCCCAAACGGTTGGGGGTTGGACCAAGAGACCCAGTACTTC.

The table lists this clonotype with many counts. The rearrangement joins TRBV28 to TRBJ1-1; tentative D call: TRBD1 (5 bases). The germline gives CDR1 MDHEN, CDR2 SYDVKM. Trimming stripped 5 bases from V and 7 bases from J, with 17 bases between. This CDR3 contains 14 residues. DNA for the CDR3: TGTGCCAGCAGTCACGTCCGGGGCGCTCTTGAAGCTTTCTTT. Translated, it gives CASSHVRGALEAFF.

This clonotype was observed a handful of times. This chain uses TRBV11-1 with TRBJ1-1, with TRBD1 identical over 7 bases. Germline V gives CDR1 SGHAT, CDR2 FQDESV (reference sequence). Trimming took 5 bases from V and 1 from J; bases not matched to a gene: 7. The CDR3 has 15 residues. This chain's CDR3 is CASSVRQGRNTEAFF. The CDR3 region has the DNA TGTGCCAGCAGCGTGAGACAGGGCCGGAACACTGAAGCTTTCTTT.